Here is one T cell receptor (beta chain) with its context. The target of this receptor is not known. Qualities for individual bases were not recorded, and no much larger clone is one base off. Instrument used: Illumina HiSeq 2500. Quantitative 5'-RACE with molecular barcodes was used to prepare TCR beta libraries. As for the authors' bioinformatics: To identify disease-linked TCR variants, a new computational method was used, one built on a probabilistic model of VDJ rearrangement. The public reads were reprocessed in TCRdb via fastp at Q25 and MiXCR, keeping in-frame beta chains. CDR3 protein duplicates are merged, each entry listing the most common genes and DNA. The V and J calls reflect TCRdb's pipeline rather than the authors' work. The sample profile shows fewer than 500,000 distinct CDR3 sequences; roughly a quarter of them were found once. 0.89% of the sample is held by the ten biggest clonotypes.

The entry originates in a study of CD8 T cells in ankylosing spondylitis (dated by TCRdb to the late 2010s). Turning to the overall study: The study set out to find disease-linked TCR variants by profiling T cell receptor beta repertoires in ankylosing spondylitis patients and healthy donors. Samples of peripheral blood were taken, and for ankylosing spondylitis patients, synovial fluid was collected as well. The whole study cohort included 90 to 120 healthy donors and 20 to 25 ankylosing spondylitis patients.

The research as a whole found: A TCR beta motif made up of under ten highly homologous amino acid variants appeared to be characteristic of blood from ankylosing spondylitis patients. According to the report, matched synovial fluid samples from ankylosing spondylitis patients were significantly enriched for the disease-linked clones. In peripheral blood, the disease-linked clones were found at relatively low frequencies and had a CD8+ phenotype. Some TCR beta motif variants had previously been reported in synovial fluid and blood of reactive arthritis patients, which suggested common disease-initiation mechanisms.

Germline trimming: 5 bases from V, 7 bases from J; junction bases outside gene matches: 4. From cysteine to phenylalanine, the CDR3 is 13 amino acids long. The entry retains the CDR3 DNA only, 39 bases that are in frame from base 1. CDR1 and CDR2 are read off the germline V gene as SGHRS and YFSETQ. Sequences were obtained from blood, either unsorted or a sorted T cell fraction (not recorded which). The receptor chain draws on TRBV5-1 and TRBJ2-1; 9 central nucleotides agree with TRBD1. The receptor's source is a male donor with ankylosing spondylitis. The CDR3 loop reads CASSQQGANEQFF. The bases read TGCGCCAGCAGTCAACAGGGGGCGAATGAGCAGTTCTTC.